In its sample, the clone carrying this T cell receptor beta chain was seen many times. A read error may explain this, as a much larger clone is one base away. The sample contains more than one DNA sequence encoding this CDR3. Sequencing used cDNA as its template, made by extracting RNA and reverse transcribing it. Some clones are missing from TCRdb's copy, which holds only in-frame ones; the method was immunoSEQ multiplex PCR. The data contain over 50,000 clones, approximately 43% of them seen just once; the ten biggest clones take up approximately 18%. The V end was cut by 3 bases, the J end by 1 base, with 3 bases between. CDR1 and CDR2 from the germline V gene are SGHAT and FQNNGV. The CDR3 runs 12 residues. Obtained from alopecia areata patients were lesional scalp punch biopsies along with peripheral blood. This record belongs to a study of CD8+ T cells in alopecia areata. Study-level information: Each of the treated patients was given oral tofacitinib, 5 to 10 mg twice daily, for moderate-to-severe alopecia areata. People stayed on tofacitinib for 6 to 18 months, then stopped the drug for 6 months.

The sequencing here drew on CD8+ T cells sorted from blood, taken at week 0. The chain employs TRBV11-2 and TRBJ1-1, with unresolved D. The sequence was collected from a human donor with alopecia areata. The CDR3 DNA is TGTGCCAGCAGCTTCGGGAACACTGAAGCTTTCTTT. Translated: CASSFGNTEAFF.